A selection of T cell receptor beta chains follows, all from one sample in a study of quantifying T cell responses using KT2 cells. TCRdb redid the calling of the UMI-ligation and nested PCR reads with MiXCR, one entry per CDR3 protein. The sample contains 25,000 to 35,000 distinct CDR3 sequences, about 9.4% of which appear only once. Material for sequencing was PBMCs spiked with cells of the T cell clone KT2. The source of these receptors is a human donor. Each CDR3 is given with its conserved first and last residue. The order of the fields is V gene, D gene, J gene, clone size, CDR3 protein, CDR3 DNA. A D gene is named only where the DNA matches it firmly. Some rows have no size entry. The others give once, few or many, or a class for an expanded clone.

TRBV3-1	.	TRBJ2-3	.	CASSQPTVVGTDTQYF	TGTGCCAGCAGCCAACCGACCGTCGTGGGCACAGATACGCAGTATTTT
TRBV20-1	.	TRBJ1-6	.	CSAWEIRNSPLHF	TGCAGTGCATGGGAGATTCGGAATTCACCCCTCCACTTT
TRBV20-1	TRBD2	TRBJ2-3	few	CSALKLASDTDTQYF	TGCAGTGCTTTAAAACTAGCGAGCGACACAGATACGCAGTATTTT
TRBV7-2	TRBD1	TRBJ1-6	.	CASSLADRVDSPLHF	TGTGCCAGCAGCTTAGCAGACAGGGTAGATTCACCCCTCCACTTT
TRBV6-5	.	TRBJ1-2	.	CASSTRGAEIGPYGYTF	TGTGCCAGCAGCACGAGGGGCGCAGAGATAGGGCCTTATGGCTACACCTTC
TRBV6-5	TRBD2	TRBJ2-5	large	CASSYPEREGQETQYF	TGTGCCAGCAGTTACCCAGAGCGGGAGGGCCAAGAGACCCAGTACTTC
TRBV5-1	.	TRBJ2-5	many	CASAEPGLGEETQYF	TGCGCCAGCGCCGAGCCAGGGTTGGGCGAGGAGACCCAGTACTTC
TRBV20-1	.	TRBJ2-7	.	CSGGAEGTYEQYF	TGCAGCGGGGGCGCGGAAGGTACCTACGAGCAGTACTTC
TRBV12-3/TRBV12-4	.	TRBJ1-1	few	CASSSYSLNTEAFF	TGTGCCAGCAGTTCCTACAGTTTGAACACTGAAGCTTTCTTT
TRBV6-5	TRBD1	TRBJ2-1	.	CASSSTGANEQFF	TGTGCCAGCAGTTCTACAGGGGCCAATGAGCAGTTCTTC
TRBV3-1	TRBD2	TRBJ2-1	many	CASSQGVAGVFEQFF	TGTGCCAGCAGCCAGGGGGTAGCGGGAGTTTTTGAGCAGTTCTTC
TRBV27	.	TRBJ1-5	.	CASRSMGNNQPQHF	TGTGCCAGCAGGTCTATGGGTAACAATCAGCCCCAGCATTTT
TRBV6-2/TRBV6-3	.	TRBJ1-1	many	CASRRDTLNTEAFF	TGTGCCAGCAGACGGGACACTTTGAACACTGAAGCTTTCTTT
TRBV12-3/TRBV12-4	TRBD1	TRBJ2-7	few	CASSFHRGHYEQYF	TGTGCCAGCAGTTTCCACAGGGGGCATTACGAGCAGTACTTC
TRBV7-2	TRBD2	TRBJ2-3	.	CASSLGGRSDTQYF	TGTGCCAGCAGCTTGGGGGGGAGGTCAGATACGCAGTATTTT
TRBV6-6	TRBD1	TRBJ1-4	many	CASSYPRQGLNEKLFF	TGTGCCAGCAGTTACCCACGACAGGGTCTTAATGAAAAACTGTTTTTT
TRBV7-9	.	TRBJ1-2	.	CASVAGSFYGYTF	TGTGCCAGCGTTGCGGGCAGCTTCTATGGCTACACCTTC
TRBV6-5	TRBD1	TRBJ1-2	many	CASSRGARGPTNYGYTF	TGTGCCAGCAGCCGAGGAGCCAGGGGGCCTACTAACTATGGCTACACCTTC
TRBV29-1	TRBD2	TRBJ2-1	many	CSVMPGTSQTEQFF	TGCAGCGTTATGCCCGGGACTAGCCAAACTGAGCAGTTCTTC
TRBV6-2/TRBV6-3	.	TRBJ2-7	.	CASSYDYEQYF	TGTGCCAGCAGTTACGACTACGAGCAGTACTTC
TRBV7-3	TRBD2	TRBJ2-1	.	CASSDMASGGAEQFF	TGTGCCAGCAGCGATATGGCTAGCGGGGGGGCTGAGCAGTTCTTC
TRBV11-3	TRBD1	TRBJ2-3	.	CASTQRDRRTDTQYF	TGTGCCAGCACCCAACGGGACAGGCGCACAGATACGCAGTATTTT
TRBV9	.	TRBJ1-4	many	CASSVEGGSSEKLFF	TGTGCCAGCAGCGTAGAAGGGGGAAGCTCTGAAAAACTGTTTTTT
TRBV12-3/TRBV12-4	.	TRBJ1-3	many	CASSPANSAWTGNTIYF	TGTGCCAGCAGTCCGGCCAACAGTGCTTGGACTGGAAACACCATATATTTT
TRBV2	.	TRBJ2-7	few	CASSESSASYEQYF	TGTGCCAGCAGTGAATCTTCTGCCAGCTACGAGCAGTACTTC